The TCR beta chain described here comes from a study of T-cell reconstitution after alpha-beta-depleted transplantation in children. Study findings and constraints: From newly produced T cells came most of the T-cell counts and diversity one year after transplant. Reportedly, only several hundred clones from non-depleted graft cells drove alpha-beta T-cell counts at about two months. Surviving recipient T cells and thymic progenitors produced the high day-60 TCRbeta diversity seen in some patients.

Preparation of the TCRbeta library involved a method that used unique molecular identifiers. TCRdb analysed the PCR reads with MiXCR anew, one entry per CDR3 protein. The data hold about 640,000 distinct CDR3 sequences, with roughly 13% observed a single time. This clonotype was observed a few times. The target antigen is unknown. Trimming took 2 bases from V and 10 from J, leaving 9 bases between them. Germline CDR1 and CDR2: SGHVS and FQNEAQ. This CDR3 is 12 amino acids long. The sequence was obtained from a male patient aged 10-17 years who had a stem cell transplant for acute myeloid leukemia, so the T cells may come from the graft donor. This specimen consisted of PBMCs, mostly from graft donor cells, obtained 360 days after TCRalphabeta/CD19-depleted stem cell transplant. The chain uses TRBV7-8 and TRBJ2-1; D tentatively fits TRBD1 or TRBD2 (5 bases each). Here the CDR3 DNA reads TGTGCCAGCAGCTTACCGGGGCGGGAGCAGTTCTTC. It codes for CASSLPGREQFF.